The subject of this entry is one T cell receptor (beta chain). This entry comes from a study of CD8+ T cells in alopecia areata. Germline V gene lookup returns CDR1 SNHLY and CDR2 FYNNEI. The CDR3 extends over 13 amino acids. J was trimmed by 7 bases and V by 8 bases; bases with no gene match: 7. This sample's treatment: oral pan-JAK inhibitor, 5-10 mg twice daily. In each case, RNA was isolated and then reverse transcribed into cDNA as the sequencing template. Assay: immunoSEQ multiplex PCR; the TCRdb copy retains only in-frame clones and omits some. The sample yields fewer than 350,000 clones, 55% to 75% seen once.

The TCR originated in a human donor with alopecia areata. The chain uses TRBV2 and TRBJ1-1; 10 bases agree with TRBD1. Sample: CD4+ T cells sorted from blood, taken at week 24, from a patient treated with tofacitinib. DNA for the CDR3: TGTGCCAGCCGGGACAGGGGAAGTGGTGAAGCTTTCTTT. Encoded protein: CASRDRGSGEAFF.